A selection of T cell receptor beta chains follows, all from one sample in a study of blood T cell repertoires in COVID-19. Some clones are missing from TCRdb's copy, which holds only in-frame ones; the method was immunoSEQ multiplex PCR. The sample has 210,000 or so clones, 90% seen once. Sequenced sample: peripheral blood. Receptors originate from a man aged 30 to 45 with COVID-19, enrolled during active disease. The CDR3 runs from the conserved cysteine through the conserved F or W. D genes are given only for firm matches. Size is stated for part of the rows, as once, few or many counts, or as a class when the clone is expanded.

cdr3_nt: TGTGCCAGCTCACCGGGTCAGGGGGAAGCCCAGCATTTT
cdr3_aa: CASSPGQGEAQHF
clone_size: NA
j_call: TRBJ1-5
v_call: TRBV18
d_call: TRBD1

cdr3_nt: TGCGCCAGCAGCTTGGACTCAAGCAATCAGCCCCAGCATTTT
cdr3_aa: CASSLDSSNQPQHF
clone_size: NA
j_call: TRBJ1-5
v_call: TRBV5-1
d_call: NA

cdr3_nt: TGTGCCAGCAGCGTTTCCCTGGCGGGGGGCCGAGATGAGCAGTTCTTC
cdr3_aa: CASSVSLAGGRDEQFF
clone_size: NA
j_call: TRBJ2-1
v_call: TRBV9
d_call: TRBD2

cdr3_nt: TGTGCCAGCACCCCCGGACATACCACAGATACGCAGTATTTT
cdr3_aa: CASTPGHTTDTQYF
clone_size: NA
j_call: TRBJ2-3
v_call: TRBV2
d_call: NA

cdr3_nt: TGTGCCAGTAGTATCTCACCCGGGACTGAAGCTTTCTTT
cdr3_aa: CASSISPGTEAFF
clone_size: NA
j_call: TRBJ1-1
v_call: TRBV19
d_call: NA

cdr3_nt: TGTGCCTGGAGTGTACGGACAGCATATGGCTACACCTTC
cdr3_aa: CAWSVRTAYGYTF
clone_size: NA
j_call: TRBJ1-2
v_call: TRBV30
d_call: NA

cdr3_nt: TGCGCCAGCAGCCACTCCGGACAGGGGTCGTACGAGCAGTACTTC
cdr3_aa: CASSHSGQGSYEQYF
clone_size: NA
j_call: TRBJ2-7
v_call: TRBV4-3
d_call: TRBD1

cdr3_nt: TGTGCCAGCAGCCCGCGGGGGACCACCTACAATGAGCAGTTCTTC
cdr3_aa: CASSPRGTTYNEQFF
clone_size: NA
j_call: TRBJ2-1
v_call: TRBV11-3
d_call: TRBD2

cdr3_nt: TGCGCCAGCAGCTTGGAAGCGGGCAGGCTAAATGAGCAGTTCTTC
cdr3_aa: CASSLEAGRLNEQFF
clone_size: NA
j_call: TRBJ2-1
v_call: TRBV5-1
d_call: NA

cdr3_nt: TGTGCCAGCAGCCAAGACCTAGCGGGAGCCTACGAGCAGTACTTC
cdr3_aa: CASSQDLAGAYEQYF
clone_size: NA
j_call: TRBJ2-7
v_call: TRBV4-2
d_call: TRBD2

cdr3_nt: TGTGCCAGCAGCTGGGACAGGGGGATCAATGAAAAACTGTTTTTT
cdr3_aa: CASSWDRGINEKLFF
clone_size: NA
j_call: TRBJ1-4
v_call: TRBV5-4
d_call: TRBD1

cdr3_nt: TGTGCCTGGAGTCCAGGGGGCTATGGCTACACCTTC
cdr3_aa: CAWSPGGYGYTF
clone_size: NA
j_call: TRBJ1-2
v_call: TRBV30
d_call: TRBD1

cdr3_nt: TGTGCCAGCAGTTACCTGGACCCGCGGGACTATAATTCACCCCTCCACTTT
cdr3_aa: CASSYLDPRDYNSPLHF
clone_size: NA
j_call: TRBJ1-6
v_call: TRBV6-2/TRBV6-3
d_call: NA

cdr3_nt: TGTGCCAGCAGCTTAAGAGGCGGGGGGAACACTGAAGCTTTCTTT
cdr3_aa: CASSLRGGGNTEAFF
clone_size: NA
j_call: TRBJ1-1
v_call: TRBV7-8
d_call: NA

cdr3_nt: TGTGCCAGCAGCTTGGGGCAGGGGACTAGGGCTAATGAAAAACTGTTTTTT
cdr3_aa: CASSLGQGTRANEKLFF
clone_size: NA
j_call: TRBJ1-4
v_call: TRBV5-6
d_call: NA

cdr3_nt: TGTGCCAGCAGGCAAAACAGTAACACTGAAGCTTTCTTT
cdr3_aa: CASRQNSNTEAFF
clone_size: NA
j_call: TRBJ1-1
v_call: TRBV7-9
d_call: NA

cdr3_nt: TGTGCCAGCAGGTTTACGAACACCGGGGAGCTGTTTTTT
cdr3_aa: CASRFTNTGELFF
clone_size: NA
j_call: TRBJ2-2
v_call: TRBV28
d_call: NA

cdr3_nt: TGTGCCAGCAGTTTAAGGGGGACCGGGGAGCTGTTTTTT
cdr3_aa: CASSLRGTGELFF
clone_size: many
j_call: TRBJ2-2
v_call: TRBV12-3/TRBV12-4
d_call: NA

cdr3_nt: TGTGCCAGTAGTTCACGACAGGGGAGTCCGGATGGCTACACCTTC
cdr3_aa: CASSSRQGSPDGYTF
clone_size: NA
j_call: TRBJ1-2
v_call: TRBV19
d_call: TRBD1

cdr3_nt: TGTGCCAGTAGTAGTGGGGCAGGCCTTGAAAAACTGTTTTTT
cdr3_aa: CASSSGAGLEKLFF
clone_size: NA
j_call: TRBJ1-4
v_call: TRBV19
d_call: NA

cdr3_nt: TGTGCCAGCTCACCTGACAGGGGGGGCAATCAGCCCCAGCATTTT
cdr3_aa: CASSPDRGGNQPQHF
clone_size: NA
j_call: TRBJ1-5
v_call: TRBV18
d_call: TRBD1

cdr3_nt: TGTGCCAGCAGTTACCTAGGGACAGGGGTGTACGAGCAGTACTTC
cdr3_aa: CASSYLGTGVYEQYF
clone_size: NA
j_call: TRBJ2-7
v_call: TRBV6-5
d_call: TRBD1

cdr3_nt: TGCGCCAGCAGCTTGGACAGGGGATCTGGAAACACCATATATTTT
cdr3_aa: CASSLDRGSGNTIYF
clone_size: NA
j_call: TRBJ1-3
v_call: TRBV5-1
d_call: TRBD1

cdr3_nt: TGTGCCAGCAGCACCCGGGACTCCTTAGGGAACACTGAAGCTTTCTTT
cdr3_aa: CASSTRDSLGNTEAFF
clone_size: NA
j_call: TRBJ1-1
v_call: TRBV9
d_call: NA

cdr3_nt: TGTGCCAGCAGTTCTAGGACTAGCGAGAACTACAATGAGCAGTTCTTC
cdr3_aa: CASSSRTSENYNEQFF
clone_size: NA
j_call: TRBJ2-1
v_call: TRBV6-5
d_call: TRBD2

cdr3_nt: TGTGCCATCAGTATAACAGGCCTAGCTAACTATGGCTACACCTTC
cdr3_aa: CAISITGLANYGYTF
clone_size: NA
j_call: TRBJ1-2
v_call: TRBV10-3
d_call: NA

cdr3_nt: TGTGCCAGTAGCCCGGGAGCCGGGACTGAAGCTTTCTTT
cdr3_aa: CASSPGAGTEAFF
clone_size: NA
j_call: TRBJ1-1
v_call: TRBV19
d_call: NA

cdr3_nt: TGTGCCAGCAGTTTCGGACAGGGATCCACTGAAGCTTTCTTT
cdr3_aa: CASSFGQGSTEAFF
clone_size: once
j_call: TRBJ1-1
v_call: TRBV7-9
d_call: TRBD1

cdr3_nt: TGTGCCAGCAGTTACCCCGTGAGGGTCGGGTGGGGCTACACCTTC
cdr3_aa: CASSYPVRVGWGYTF
clone_size: NA
j_call: TRBJ1-2
v_call: TRBV6-6
d_call: NA

cdr3_nt: TGTGCCAGCAGCCCCCGTAGCAGGGGTGGTGAAAAACTGTTTTTT
cdr3_aa: CASSPRSRGGEKLFF
clone_size: once
j_call: TRBJ1-4
v_call: TRBV7-2
d_call: NA

cdr3_nt: TGTGCCATCAGCGGAACTAGAAACAGGGCCCCCGAGCAGTACTTC
cdr3_aa: CAISGTRNRAPEQYF
clone_size: NA
j_call: TRBJ2-7
v_call: TRBV10-3
d_call: NA

cdr3_nt: TGTGCCAGCAGTCCTCCTACAGCGGGGCCCGAATGCGGGCAGTTCTTC
cdr3_aa: CASSPPTAGPECGQFF
clone_size: NA
j_call: TRBJ2-1
v_call: TRBV3-1/TRBV3-2
d_call: TRBD2

cdr3_nt: TGTGCCACCAGTGATGCATTCGCGGGAGGCTCCACGGGCGGGGAGCTGTTTTTT
cdr3_aa: CATSDAFAGGSTGGELFF
clone_size: NA
j_call: TRBJ2-2
v_call: TRBV24-1
d_call: TRBD2

cdr3_nt: TGTGCCAGCAGCGAGGGCCCCGGGACAGGGGTGTACGAGCAGTACTTC
cdr3_aa: CASSEGPGTGVYEQYF
clone_size: NA
j_call: TRBJ2-7
v_call: TRBV9
d_call: TRBD1

cdr3_nt: TGTGCCAGCAGCTTAGAGGATAGCGAAAATCAGCCCCAGCATTTT
cdr3_aa: CASSLEDSENQPQHF
clone_size: NA
j_call: TRBJ1-5
v_call: TRBV7-9
d_call: NA

cdr3_nt: TGTGCCAGCAGCCAAGGTTTGGCTAGCTTCGTCGATGGCTACACCTTC
cdr3_aa: CASSQGLASFVDGYTF
clone_size: NA
j_call: TRBJ1-2
v_call: TRBV14
d_call: NA

cdr3_nt: TGTGCCAGCAGCGTAGGAGTAAAAGGGGACAGAGGATATGGCTACACCTTC
cdr3_aa: CASSVGVKGDRGYGYTF
clone_size: NA
j_call: TRBJ1-2
v_call: TRBV9
d_call: TRBD1

cdr3_nt: TGTGCCAGCAGCGTAGAGACAGGGGGAAGCTATGGCTACACCTTC
cdr3_aa: CASSVETGGSYGYTF
clone_size: NA
j_call: TRBJ1-2
v_call: TRBV9
d_call: TRBD1

cdr3_nt: TGTGCCAGTAGTATAGATCGGACAGCGATCCCTGGAAACACCATATATTTT
cdr3_aa: CASSIDRTAIPGNTIYF
clone_size: NA
j_call: TRBJ1-3
v_call: TRBV19
d_call: NA

cdr3_nt: TGTGCCAGTAGTGATACCGGGACAGGGGGTCAGCCCCAGCATTTT
cdr3_aa: CASSDTGTGGQPQHF
clone_size: NA
j_call: TRBJ1-5
v_call: TRBV19
d_call: TRBD1

cdr3_nt: TGTGCCACCAGGACAGGGGCGGGGAACACTGAAGCTTTCTTT
cdr3_aa: CATRTGAGNTEAFF
clone_size: once
j_call: TRBJ1-1
v_call: TRBV15
d_call: TRBD1

cdr3_nt: TGTGCCAGCAGCTCAGGGGATAGCAATCAGCCCCAGCATTTT
cdr3_aa: CASSSGDSNQPQHF
clone_size: NA
j_call: TRBJ1-5
v_call: TRBV6-5
d_call: NA

cdr3_nt: TGTGCCAGCAATCCTAGCGGGGGGTACAATGAGCAGTTCTTC
cdr3_aa: CASNPSGGYNEQFF
clone_size: NA
j_call: TRBJ2-1
v_call: TRBV3-1/TRBV3-2
d_call: TRBD2

cdr3_nt: TGTGCCAGCAGCCGAGGTCCCGGGACAGGGGCGCGGAGCTCCTACGAGCAGTACTTC
cdr3_aa: CASSRGPGTGARSSYEQYF
clone_size: NA
j_call: TRBJ2-7
v_call: TRBV5-8
d_call: TRBD1

cdr3_nt: TGTGCCAGCAGCATGACAGCGAACTATGGCTACACCTTC
cdr3_aa: CASSMTANYGYTF
clone_size: NA
j_call: TRBJ1-2
v_call: TRBV3-1/TRBV3-2
d_call: NA

cdr3_nt: TGCGCCAGCAGCTTGGTGACAGGGTTTCCCTACGAGCAGTACTTC
cdr3_aa: CASSLVTGFPYEQYF
clone_size: NA
j_call: TRBJ2-7
v_call: TRBV5-1
d_call: TRBD1

cdr3_nt: TGTGCCAGCAGTCCGCACCCGGGGGGGTATGAGCAGTTCTTC
cdr3_aa: CASSPHPGGYEQFF
clone_size: NA
j_call: TRBJ2-1
v_call: TRBV7-2
d_call: TRBD2

cdr3_nt: TGCAGTGCTAGCCGGGACTACGAGCAGTACTTC
cdr3_aa: CSASRDYEQYF
clone_size: NA
j_call: TRBJ2-7
v_call: TRBV20-1
d_call: NA

cdr3_nt: TGTGCCAGTAGAAAGACAGACTTCGAAACCTACGAGCAGTACTTC
cdr3_aa: CASRKTDFETYEQYF
clone_size: few
j_call: TRBJ2-7
v_call: TRBV19
d_call: NA

cdr3_nt: TGTGCCAGCAGCTATTACAGGGGGCAGAATTCACCCCTCCACTTT
cdr3_aa: CASSYYRGQNSPLHF
clone_size: NA
j_call: TRBJ1-6
v_call: TRBV7-2
d_call: TRBD1

cdr3_nt: TGTGCCAGCAACCAGCGACAGACCACCGGGGAGCTGTTTTTT
cdr3_aa: CASNQRQTTGELFF
clone_size: once
j_call: TRBJ2-2
v_call: TRBV6-5
d_call: NA

cdr3_nt: TGTGCCAGCAGTCCGGACTACAATCAGCCCCAGCATTTT
cdr3_aa: CASSPDYNQPQHF
clone_size: NA
j_call: TRBJ1-5
v_call: TRBV6-2/TRBV6-3
d_call: NA

cdr3_nt: TGTGCCAGCTCACCACCGACGACTGGGGGGGGCTACACCTTC
cdr3_aa: CASSPPTTGGGYTF
clone_size: NA
j_call: TRBJ1-2
v_call: TRBV18
d_call: NA

cdr3_nt: TGTGCCAGCAGATATCAACTAGCGGGAGATAATGAGCAGTTCTTC
cdr3_aa: CASRYQLAGDNEQFF
clone_size: NA
j_call: TRBJ2-1
v_call: TRBV7-3
d_call: TRBD2

cdr3_nt: TGCGCCAGCAGGACAGCCCAAGAGACCCAGTACTTC
cdr3_aa: CASRTAQETQYF
clone_size: NA
j_call: TRBJ2-5
v_call: TRBV5-1
d_call: NA